This TCR beta chain is drawn from a study of T-cell reconstitution after alpha-beta-depleted transplantation in children. This clonotype has only a few counts. Antigen specificity is unknown. Points from the study as a whole: Diversity and T-cell counts at one year after transplant derived mostly from new T cells. Several hundred rapidly expanded clones from non-depleted graft cells reportedly supplied alpha-beta T cells about two months post-transplant. TCRbeta diversity was high at day 60 in some patients (a result of surviving recipient T cells and thymic progenitors).

Unique molecular identifiers featured in how the TCRbeta library was prepared. MiXCR was run by TCRdb on the PCR reads, yielding one entry per CDR3 protein. Among about 130,000 distinct CDR3 sequences listed, roughly 10% were seen once. CDR1 and CDR2 (germline): MDHEN, SYDVKM. V was pared by 5 bases and J by 5 bases, with 10 bases between. This CDR3 comprises 12 residues. This specimen consisted of PBMCs, mostly from graft donor cells, obtained 180 days after TCRalphabeta/CD19-depleted stem cell transplant. The clonotype was recovered from a girl under three years old who had a stem cell transplant for combined immunodeficiency, so the T cells may come from the graft donor. V and J are TRBV28 and TRBJ2-7; D uncertain. The DNA of the CDR3 is TGTGCCAGCAGTGGCTTTCGGAACGAGCAGTACTTC. This encodes CASSGFRNEQYF.